Presented here are 29 T cell receptor beta chains from one specimen sequenced in a study of OX40 agonist ivuxolimab in advanced cancers. Data came from immunoSEQ multiplex PCR; TCRdb stores just in-frame clones and leaves some out. The table lists around 50,000 clones, about 89% of them singletons. Sequenced here: CD4+ or CD8+ T cells sorted from blood, sampled in a trial of the OX40 agonist ivuxolimab. These receptors originate from an adult with an advanced solid tumor such as melanoma, head and neck, liver or kidney cancer.

The chain uses TRBV15 and TRBJ1-4; no reliable D call. The CDR3 extends over 13 amino acids. Germline CDR1 reads LNHNV; CDR2 reads YYDKDF (reference sequence). V shed 1 base and J shed 6 bases, with 6 bases lying between them. The DNA for the CDR3 is TGTGCCACCAGCAGAGTCCTGGATGAAAAACTGTTTTTT. Residues: CATSRVLDEKLFF.

This sequence joins TRBV7-3 and TRBJ2-2, with D uncertain. V shed 3 bases and J shed 6 bases, with 8 bases lying between them. The CDR3 consists of 13 residues. In germline, CDR1 is SGHTA, CDR2 FQGTGA. The CDR3 spells CASSFYGAGELFF. The CDR3 nucleotides are TGTGCCAGCAGCTTTTACGGTGCCGGGGAGCTGTTTTTT.

The J gene is TRBJ2-1, the V gene TRBV15; TRBD2 agrees at 16 bases. This CDR3 contains 18 residues. CDR1 is LNHNV and CDR2 is YYDKDF in the germline V gene (reference sequence). After removal of 6 bases from V and 0 bases from J, the junction contained 5 bases not matched to a gene. The CDR3 sequence is CATRPGLAGGSSYNEQFF. In DNA form, the CDR3 reads TGTGCCACCAGACCGGGACTAGCGGGGGGGAGCTCCTACAATGAGCAGTTCTTC.

The chain employs TRBV7-9 and TRBJ2-3; 13 bases line up with TRBD2. Losses at the gene ends were 5 bases for V and 7 bases for J; bases not matched to a gene: 6. Per the germline V gene, CDR1 is SEHNR and CDR2 is FQNEAQ (reference sequence). The CDR3 sequence is 15 residues long. The CDR3 sequence is CASSTGTSGKNTQYF. The CDR3 DNA is TGTGCCAGCAGCACCGGGACTAGCGGGAAGAATACGCAGTATTTT. The variable domain in full, with the rest retrieved from reference TRBV7-9 and TRBJ2-3, is DTGVSQNPRHKITKRGQNVTFRCDPISEHNRLYWYRQTLGQGPEFLTYFQNEAQLEKSRLLSDRFSAERPKGSFSTLEIQRTEQGDSAMYLCASSTGTSGKNTQYFGPGTRLTVL.

This clone turned up a few times. The chain links TRBV13 to TRBJ1-1; D may be TRBD1 (5 bases). This CDR3 region has 13 residues. The germline V and J ends were trimmed by 10 bases and 1 base, with 13 bases remaining between them. The germline gives CDR1 PRHDT, CDR2 FYEKMQ (reference sequence). In DNA, the CDR3 is TGTGCCACAGAGGGGCAGCCGAACACTGAAGCTTTCTTT. Amino acids: CATEGQPNTEAFF.

This clone was seen only once. This chain links TRBV27 with TRBJ2-2; 9 bases map to TRBD2. CDR1 is MNHEY and CDR2 is SMNVEV in the germline V gene (reference sequence). This CDR3 has 18 residues. J gave up 3 bases and V 1 base, and 9 bases lay outside the gene matches. The CDR3 loop reads CASSLFASGITDTGELFF. The CDR3 region has the DNA TGTGCCAGCAGTTTATTTGCTAGCGGGATAACGGACACCGGGGAGCTGTTTTTT.

This clone was counted a few times. This chain joins TRBV19 and TRBJ1-3, with D hard to call. This CDR3 comprises 13 residues. Looked up from germline, CDR1 is LNHDA and CDR2 is SQIVND (reference sequence). V was clipped by 3 bases and J by 1 base, with 4 bases between them. In nucleotides, the CDR3 is TGTGCCAGTAGTATTACTTCTGGAAACACCATATATTTT. It codes for CASSITSGNTIYF.

The J gene is TRBJ1-5, the V gene TRBV28, with a weak D call TRBD1 (5 bases). The CDR3 is made up of 14 amino acids. V lost 10 bases, J lost 0 bases, and 13 bases lay in between. Germline CDR1 is MDHEN and CDR2 is SYDVKM. The CDR3 is CATRQPSSNQPQHF. For the CDR3, the DNA is TGTGCCACCCGACAGCCTTCTAGCAATCAGCCCCAGCATTTT.

The chain has TRBV2 and TRBJ2-2; D possibly corresponds to TRBD2 (5 bases). This CDR3 region has 16 residues. CDR1 and CDR2 from the germline V gene are SNHLY and FYNNEI. Trimming removed 1 base from V and 5 bases from J, with 14 bases in between. This CDR3 is CASSEDALAGTGELFF. The CDR3 coding sequence is TGTGCCAGCAGTGAAGACGCGCTAGCAGGAACCGGGGAGCTGTTTTTT.

V gene TRBV19 combines with J gene TRBJ2-1; 8 bases are a match to TRBD1. Unmatched junction bases numbered 8, after V lost 5 bases and J lost 2 bases. In germline, CDR1 is LNHDA, CDR2 SQIVND (reference sequence). CDR3 length: 16 residues. The CDR3 spells CASSVSGTGAYNEQFF. CDR3 DNA: TGTGCCAGTAGTGTTTCCGGGACAGGCGCCTACAATGAGCAGTTCTTC.

The rearrangement links TRBV7-9 to TRBJ1-1; no definite D call. The CDR3 is made up of 15 amino acids. Trimming pared 0 bases from V and 4 bases from J, leaving 12 bases between. The germline CDR1 and CDR2 sequences are SEHNR and FQNEAQ (reference sequence). The CDR3 nucleotides are TGTGCCAGCAGCTTAGCGCAGGTATGGGGCACTGAAGCTTTCTTT. The encoded protein is CASSLAQVWGTEAFF.

The rearrangement joins TRBV27 to TRBJ2-3; D not resolved. Trimming left V 6 bases short and J 0 bases short, with 4 bases between. From germline, CDR1 is MNHEY and CDR2 SMNVEV (reference sequence). The CDR3 runs 12 residues. Here the CDR3 reads CASRPSTDTQYF. CDR3 DNA: TGTGCCAGCAGACCGAGCACAGATACGCAGTATTTT.

The genes are TRBV28 and TRBJ2-1, with D perhaps matching TRBD2 (6 bases). This CDR3 spans 16 amino acids. Between the trimmed V and J ends, which lost 5 bases and 6 bases, there was a span of 20 bases. CDR1 and CDR2 from the germline V gene are MDHEN and SYDVKM. CDR3: CASSSNRDLGGNEQFF. CDR3 DNA: TGTGCCAGCAGTAGCAACCGGGACCTCGGGGGCAATGAGCAGTTCTTC.

This chain connects TRBV4-2 to TRBJ1-2; the D gene is possibly TRBD1 (5 bases). The CDR3 is 16 amino acids. Germline assignment: CDR1 LGHNA and CDR2 YNFKEQ. V lost 0 bases and J lost 3, with 14 bases in between. The CDR3 reads CASSQDLGRVYYGYTF. The CDR3 DNA follows: TGTGCCAGCAGCCAAGATCTCGGCAGGGTTTACTATGGCTACACCTTC.

This clone was seen more than once but under ten times. The chain combines TRBV6-6 with TRBJ2-7; D possibly matches TRBD1 or TRBD2 (7 bases each). Trimming stripped 7 bases from V and 2 bases from J, with 18 bases between. The CDR3 length is 15 residues. Germline loops: CDR1 MNHNY, CDR2 SVGAGI (reference sequence). The CDR3 DNA sequence: TGTGCCAGCACCCAGGGGGGGGGCCGGCCCTACGAGCAGTACTTC. Translated, it gives CASTQGGGRPYEQYF.

This chain connects TRBV7-9 to TRBJ2-1, with a weak D call TRBD2 (6 bases). Trimming removed 6 bases from V and 8 bases from J, with 20 bases in between. Germline assignment: CDR1 SEHNR and CDR2 FQNEAQ (reference sequence). This CDR3 has 15 amino acids. CDR3 sequence reads: CASRPKRRVADEQFF. DNA for the CDR3: TGTGCCAGCAGGCCTAAACGTAGGGTAGCGGATGAGCAGTTCTTC.

A few counts support this clone. This chain connects TRBV5-1 to TRBJ2-3, with 10 bases fitting TRBD2. This CDR3 spans 14 amino acids. The V gene end was trimmed by 4 bases and the J gene end by 6 bases; junction bases not matched to a gene: 5. The V gene's germline CDR1 is SGHRS and CDR2 YFSETQ. CDR3 residues: CASSRGLASDTQYF. Written as DNA, the CDR3 is TGCGCCAGCAGCCGGGGACTAGCGTCCGATACGCAGTATTTT.

The chain joins TRBV7-6 to TRBJ2-7; no clear D. V was clipped by 1 base and J by 0 bases, with 13 bases between them. The germline gives CDR1 SGHVS, CDR2 FNYEAQ. This CDR3 is built from 16 residues. The CDR3 region has the DNA TGTGCCAGCAGCTTAGGCCCAACTTGGAGCTCCTACGAGCAGTACTTC. Translation: CASSLGPTWSSYEQYF.

This clone was seen a few times. V is TRBV5-6 and J is TRBJ1-1; weak D call: TRBD1 (5 bases). Germline assignment: CDR1 SGHDT and CDR2 YYEEEE. The CDR3 is made up of 14 amino acids. The V end lost 2 bases, the J end lost 4 bases, and 12 bases lay between the germline ends. CDR3 DNA sequence: TGTGCCAGCAGCTTACCAGGGAGGATCACTGAAGCTTTCTTT. The encoded protein is CASSLPGRITEAFF.

The chain recombines TRBV28 with TRBJ2-3, with TRBD2 matching 7 bases. The CDR3 runs to 14 residues. Germline V gene sequence: CDR1 MDHEN, CDR2 SYDVKM. V was clipped by 7 bases and J by 7 bases; unmatched bases: 11. DNA for the CDR3: TGTGCCAGCACCTGGCGCGGGAGTGGAAATACGCAGTATTTT. It encodes CASTWRGSGNTQYF.

The chain carries TRBV5-7 and TRBJ1-6; a possible D gene is TRBD1 (6 bases). TRBV5-7 is an ORF, with its function uncertain. The CDR3 consists of 12 residues. V was trimmed by 1 base and J by 13 bases, leaving 9 bases between them. The CDR3 DNA follows: TGTGCCAGCAGCTTGCCGAGGGGGCCCCTCCACTTT. Its protein is CASSLPRGPLHF.

The rearrangement uses TRBV6-5 and TRBJ1-1; TRBD1 is a possible D gene (6 bases). V was pared by 2 bases and J by 0 bases, with 13 bases between. This CDR3 is built from 16 residues. Germline V gene sequence: CDR1 MNHEY, CDR2 SVGAGI. This CDR3 is CASSYPPDRLNTEAFF. The CDR3, as DNA: TGTGCCAGCAGTTACCCGCCCGACAGGTTGAACACTGAAGCTTTCTTT.

This clone appeared a single time. This chain joins TRBV19 and TRBJ2-2; 10 bases are a match to TRBD2. Per the germline V gene, CDR1 is LNHDA and CDR2 is SQIVND (reference sequence). The CDR3 is made up of 16 amino acids. With 4 bases clipped from V and 7 bases from J, the junction kept 9 bases outside the gene matches. The CDR3 region has the DNA TGTGCCAGTAGTACTAGCGGGGGCCGGTTTGTCGGGGAGCTGTTTTTT. This sequence encodes CASSTSGGRFVGELFF.

This chain uses TRBV5-5 with TRBJ2-7; D not resolved. This CDR3 is 14 amino acids long. The ends were cut back, 3 bases at V and 3 bases at J, with 13 bases in the middle. Germline V gene data show CDR1 as SGHKS and CDR2 as YYEKEE (reference sequence). The CDR3 nucleotides read TGTGCCAGCAGCTCGGGCCTGCAATACTACGAGCAGTACTTC. This encodes CASSSGLQYYEQYF.

The rearrangement joins TRBV5-1 to TRBJ1-4, with TRBD1 as a possible D gene (6 bases). The germline gives CDR1 SGHRS, CDR2 YFSETQ. Trimming cost V 7 bases and J 3 bases, with 10 bases left between them. This CDR3 is 13 amino acids long. The CDR3 DNA reads as TGCGCCAGCGCACAGGGTTCTAATGAAAAACTGTTTTTT. As protein: CASAQGSNEKLFF.

This clone was recorded only once. The chain joins TRBV28 to TRBJ2-2, with 9 nucleotides matching TRBD1. This CDR3 is built from 17 residues. Germline V gives CDR1 MDHEN, CDR2 SYDVKM. V lost 5 bases, J lost 7 bases, and 14 bases stayed unmatched. The CDR3 protein is CASSISTGTGIHGELFF. The CDR3 DNA follows: TGTGCCAGCAGTATCTCGACGGGGACAGGGATTCACGGGGAGCTGTTTTTT. Supplemented by reference TRBV28 and TRBJ2-2, the full variable domain reads DVKVTQSSRYLVKRTGEKVFLECVQDMDHENMFWYRQDPGLGLRLIYFSYDVKMKEKGDIPEGYSVSREKKERFSLILESASTNQTSMYLCASSISTGTGIHGELFFGEGSRLTVL.

The chain has TRBV7-2 and TRBJ1-4; D gene uncertain. Germline V gene data show CDR1 as SGHTA and CDR2 as FQGNSA. The CDR3 has 15 amino acids. Trimming stripped 1 base from V and 8 bases from J, with 14 bases between. CDR3: CASSLDSWAQEKLFF. The CDR3 region has the DNA TGTGCCAGCAGCTTAGATAGTTGGGCCCAGGAAAAACTGTTTTTT. The whole variable domain, filled in from reference TRBV7-2 and TRBJ1-4, reads GAGVSQSPSNKVTEKGKDVELRCDPISGHTALYWYRQSLGQGLEFLIYFQGNSAPDKSGLPSDRFSAERTGGSVSTLTIQRTQQEDSAVYLCASSLDSWAQEKLFFGSGTQLSVL.

The chain has TRBV5-1 and TRBJ1-4; no definite D call. Trimming cost V 0 bases and J 7 bases, with 7 bases left between them. The CDR3 totals 13 residues. Germline lookup yields CDR1 SGHRS and CDR2 YFSETQ. DNA of the CDR3: TGCGCCAGCAGCTTGGGTTCGGGTGAAAAACTGTTTTTT. Amino acids: CASSLGSGEKLFF. The full variable domain, rest sourced from reference TRBV5-1 and TRBJ1-4, is KAGVTQTPRYLIKTRGQQVTLSCSPISGHRSVSWYQQTPGQGLQFLFEYFSETQRNKGNFPGRFSGRQFSNSRSEMNVSTLELGDSALYLCASSLGSGEKLFFGSGTQLSVL.

The chain combines TRBV5-5 with TRBJ1-6, with 9 bases lining up with TRBD1. CDR1 is SGHKS, CDR2 YYEKEE, per germline (reference sequence). V lost 4 bases and J lost 9; bases outside the gene matches: 14. The CDR3 extends over 17 amino acids. CDR3 sequence (DNA): TGTGCCAGCAGCACCCAAGTGGGACAGGGAACGGGTTCACCCCTCCACTTT. Translated, it gives CASSTQVGQGTGSPLHF. The complete variable domain, with remaining parts taken from reference TRBV5-5 and TRBJ1-6, reads DAGVTQSPTHLIKTRGQQVTLRCSPISGHKSVSWYQQVLGQGPQFIFQYYEKEERGRGNFPDRFSARQFPNYSSELNVNALLLGDSALYLCASSTQVGQGTGSPLHFGNGTRLTVT.